Listed below are T cell receptor beta chains from one sample, sequenced in a study of blood T cell repertoires in COVID-19. The data were produced by immunoSEQ multiplex PCR, yet TCRdb's version contains in-frame clones alone and is incomplete. The sample shows fewer than 200,000 clones, roughly 81% of them seen only once. The sequenced material came from peripheral blood. These TCRs come from a woman older than 75 with COVID-19, enrolled during active disease. The CDR3 runs from the conserved cysteine through the conserved F or W. D genes are given only for firm matches. Part of the rows lack a size; the others show once, few, many or a class for expanded clones.

>TRBV4-3|-|TRBJ2-7|-
CASSQGTPYYEQYF
TGCGCCAGCAGCCAAGGGACACCATATTACGAGCAGTACTTC
>TRBV28|-|TRBJ2-3|TRBD2
CASSPTSGRSIDTQYF
TGTGCCAGCAGTCCCACTAGCGGGAGAAGTATAGATACGCAGTATTTT
>TRBV5-1|-|TRBJ2-7|-
CASSHEQGKQYF
TGCGCCAGCAGCCACGAACAGGGTAAGCAGTACTTC
>TRBV9|-|TRBJ2-5|-
CASSVGGGGDLSQYF
TGTGCCAGCAGCGTAGGCGGAGGGGGCGATTTGTCCCAGTACTTC
>TRBV6-5|-|TRBJ2-1|TRBD2
CASSYPSSGGARFF
TGTGCCAGCAGTTACCCTTCTAGCGGGGGGGCCCGGTTCTTC
>TRBV28|once|TRBJ2-7|TRBD2
CVAGGKSYEQYF
TGTGTCGCGGGGGGAAAGTCCTACGAGCAGTACTTC
>TRBV24-1|-|TRBJ2-1|TRBD2
CATSDPGLADYNEQFF
TGTGCCACCAGTGATCCCGGACTAGCGGACTACAATGAGCAGTTCTTC
>TRBV6-1|-|TRBJ2-7|-
CASTPDSSSYEQYF
TGTGCCAGCACCCCGGACAGCTCCTCCTACGAGCAGTACTTC
>TRBV28|few|TRBJ1-6|-
CASSLWEVIKNSPLHF
TGTGCCAGCAGTTTATGGGAGGTTATTAAGAATTCACCCCTCCACTTT
>TRBV4-1|-|TRBJ2-5|TRBD2
CASSQEVTSGGAGETQYF
TGCGCCAGCAGCCAAGAGGTCACTAGCGGGGGGGCTGGGGAGACCCAGTACTTC
>TRBV4-1|-|TRBJ2-2|-
CASSQRGSGQNTGELFF
TGCGCCAGCAGCCAACGGGGGTCAGGGCAGAACACCGGGGAGCTGTTTTTT
>TRBV13|-|TRBJ1-2|-
CASSRPSGGYGYTF
TGTGCCAGCAGCCGGCCCTCCGGCGGCTATGGCTACACCTTC
>TRBV2|-|TRBJ1-5|-
CASSPTGSWDQPQHF
TGTGCCAGCAGCCCAACAGGGAGTTGGGATCAGCCCCAGCATTTT
>TRBV11-2|-|TRBJ1-1|TRBD1
CASSSDRGNTEAFF
TGTGCCAGCAGCTCTGACAGGGGGAACACTGAAGCTTTCTTT
>TRBV7-9|-|TRBJ2-7|TRBD2
CASNPWAGGPYEQYF
TGTGCCAGCAACCCCTGGGCGGGAGGGCCGTACGAGCAGTACTTC
>TRBV19|-|TRBJ1-1|-
CASSPRGEGNTEAFF
TGTGCCAGTAGTCCGAGAGGGGAGGGGAACACTGAAGCTTTCTTT
>TRBV29-1|once|TRBJ1-3|TRBD1
CSARTGTAFGNTIYF
TGCAGCGCTCGGACAGGGACTGCATTTGGAAACACCATATATTTT
>TRBV5-1|-|TRBJ1-1|-
CASSPRTVNTEAFF
TGCGCCAGCAGCCCCCGGACAGTGAACACTGAAGCTTTCTTT
>TRBV19|-|TRBJ2-2|-
CASSRGWANTGELFF
TGTGCCAGTAGCAGGGGTTGGGCGAACACCGGGGAGCTGTTTTTT
>TRBV6-2/TRBV6-3|-|TRBJ1-3|-
CASSSAGNTIYF
TGTGCCAGCAGTTCCGCGGGAAACACCATATATTTT
>TRBV18|-|TRBJ1-6|TRBD1
CASSPLQTGSSYNSPLHF
TGTGCCAGCTCACCACTCCAGACAGGGAGCTCCTATAATTCACCCCTCCACTTT
>TRBV9|-|TRBJ2-7|TRBD2
CASSVEISGSYEQYF
TGTGCCAGCAGCGTAGAAATTAGCGGGAGCTACGAGCAGTACTTC
>TRBV15|-|TRBJ2-3|TRBD2
CATSGGLLYTDTQYF
TGTGCCACCAGCGGGGGACTACTGTACACAGATACGCAGTATTTT
>TRBV19|-|TRBJ1-2|-
CASTPQAGDYGYTF
TGTGCCAGTACCCCTCAGGCAGGGGACTATGGCTACACCTTC
>TRBV19|-|TRBJ2-3|-
CASRSSTDTQYF
TGTGCCTCTCGGTCGAGCACAGATACGCAGTATTTT
>TRBV5-8|-|TRBJ2-1|-
CASSRQGARTSAHEQFF
TGTGCCAGCAGCCGACAGGGGGCAAGGACTAGCGCCCATGAGCAGTTCTTC
>TRBV3-1/TRBV3-2|-|TRBJ2-7|-
CASSPASSYEQYF
TGTGCCAGCAGCCCAGCTAGCTCGTACGAGCAGTACTTC
>TRBV6-2/TRBV6-3|-|TRBJ2-5|TRBD2
CASSPTTQGLAGPETQYF
TGTGCCAGCAGTCCCACAACCCAAGGACTAGCGGGGCCGGAGACCCAGTACTTC
>TRBV15|-|TRBJ2-5|TRBD2
CATSRGGTSGRQETQYF
TGTGCCACCAGCAGAGGGGGGACTAGCGGGCGGCAAGAGACCCAGTACTTC
>TRBV7-2|-|TRBJ2-3|TRBD1
CASSSQGWGTDTQYF
TGTGCCAGCAGCTCACAGGGGTGGGGCACAGATACGCAGTATTTT
>TRBV6-5|-|TRBJ1-3|TRBD1
CASRSIQGAGNTIYF
TGTGCCAGCCGCTCAATACAGGGGGCTGGAAACACCATATATTTT
>TRBV5-1|-|TRBJ2-5|TRBD2
CASSPGLAGVETQYF
TGCGCCAGCAGCCCCGGACTAGCGGGAGTGGAGACCCAGTACTTC
>TRBV6-5|-|TRBJ1-5|TRBD1
CASRSGTGDNQPQHF
TGTGCCAGCAGGTCCGGGACAGGAGACAATCAGCCCCAGCATTTT
>TRBV2|-|TRBJ1-1|-
CASRTGRGNTEAFF
TGTGCCAGCAGGACCGGACGGGGGAACACTGAAGCTTTCTTT
>TRBV6-2/TRBV6-3|-|TRBJ2-7|TRBD1
CASSPDRVLYEQYF
TGTGCCAGCAGCCCCGACAGGGTTCTCTACGAGCAGTACTTC
>TRBV15|-|TRBJ1-3|-
CATSYDTGNTIYF
TGTGCCACCAGCTACGACACTGGAAACACCATATATTTT
>TRBV5-8|-|TRBJ2-3|-
CASSLARDTQYF
TGTGCCAGCAGCTTGGCCCGGGATACGCAGTATTTT
>TRBV2|-|TRBJ1-5|TRBD1
CASSPQGAGQPQHF
TGTGCCAGCAGTCCACAGGGGGCAGGGCAGCCCCAGCATTTT
>TRBV5-6|-|TRBJ2-2|TRBD2
CASSYGLAGVFGELFF
TGTGCCAGCAGTTACGGACTAGCGGGAGTTTTCGGGGAGCTGTTTTTT
>TRBV7-9|-|TRBJ2-7|TRBD1
CASSLPGQGLTYEQYF
TGTGCCAGCAGCCTGCCCGGACAGGGGCTAACCTACGAGCAGTACTTC
>TRBV6-5|-|TRBJ2-7|TRBD1
CASRRDRGLNYEQYF
TGTGCCAGCAGGCGGGACAGGGGGCTTAACTACGAGCAGTACTTC
>TRBV5-1|-|TRBJ2-7|TRBD2
CASSMGLSYEQYF
TGCGCCAGCAGCATGGGACTATCCTACGAGCAGTACTTC
>TRBV30|-|TRBJ1-4|-
CAWQVSGTTNEKLFF
TGTGCCTGGCAAGTATCCGGGACAACTAATGAAAAACTGTTTTTT
>TRBV27|-|TRBJ2-1|TRBD1
CASSSRTGGFLYNEQFF
TGTGCCAGCAGTTCCCGGACAGGGGGCTTCTTGTACAATGAGCAGTTCTTC
>TRBV2|once|TRBJ2-7|-
CASSKQGNGEQYF
TGTGCCAGCAGTAAACAGGGAAATGGGGAGCAGTACTTC
>TRBV6-2/TRBV6-3|-|TRBJ2-7|-
CASSPRGDGTYEQYF
TGTGCCAGCAGTCCGCGCGGGGACGGGACCTACGAGCAGTACTTC
>TRBV19|-|TRBJ2-2|-
CASSRRQGNTGELFF
TGTGCCAGTAGTAGGCGGCAGGGGAACACCGGGGAGCTGTTTTTT
>TRBV2|-|TRBJ1-4|-
CASSDGWSNEKLFF
TGTGCCAGCAGTGATGGGTGGAGTAATGAAAAACTGTTTTTT
>TRBV28|-|TRBJ2-1|-
CASSFEVRNEQFF
TGTGCCAGCAGTTTTGAGGTCCGGAATGAGCAGTTCTTC
>TRBV3-1/TRBV3-2|once|TRBJ2-5|TRBD2
CASSQVGLAGGPRRETQYF
TGTGCCAGCAGCCAGGTAGGACTAGCGGGAGGGCCGAGAAGAGAGACCCAGTACTTC